The 11 T cell receptor beta chains below were found in one sample sequenced in a study of T cell responses to AZD1222 COVID-19 vaccine (dated by TCRdb to about 2021). Libraries were constructed by the immunoSEQ multiplex PCR assay. Not all clones reach the TCRdb copy of this immuneACCESS table, which keeps in-frame sequences only. Checked studies attribute under half of the gap to unresolved V genes and leave the rest unexplained. Counted in this sample were 100,000 to 150,000 clones; roughly 90% of them appeared once. About 1.6% of the sample is held by the ten biggest clonotypes. Per the publication, the time point label means: baseline before first vaccination. The specimen was peripheral blood, collected on day 0 of AZD1222 vaccination. Every receptor here comes from an adult in good health.

This rearrangement joins TRBV10-2 to TRBJ2-4, with a possible D match to TRBD1 (6 bases). Trimming removed 5 bases from V and 3 bases from J, with 17 bases in between. The CDR3 loop spans 16 amino acids. From germline, CDR1 is WSHSY and CDR2 SAAADI. The DNA for the CDR3 is TGCGCCAGCAGTTTCGTCTCCCGGACAGACAAAAACATTCAGTACTTC. Translating it yields CASSFVSRTDKNIQYF.

V and J are TRBV5-4 and TRBJ2-7; perhaps TRBD1 as D (5 bases). Trimming took off 0 bases at V and 3 bases at J, with 19 bases between the two ends. The CDR3 covers 17 residues. Germline V gene sequence: CDR1 SGHNT, CDR2 YYREEE (reference sequence). The CDR3 sequence is CASSLGGQGTPFYEQYF. CDR3 bases: TGTGCCAGCAGCTTGGGCGGACAAGGAACTCCTTTCTACGAGCAGTACTTC.

This clone was counted between two and nine times. The chain couples TRBV7-2 to TRBJ2-7; 9 nucleotides agree with TRBD2. The CDR3 runs to 14 residues. Losses at the gene ends were 1 base for V and 6 bases for J; bases not matched to a gene: 4. Germline assignment: CDR1 SGHTA and CDR2 FQGNSA. CDR3 amino acids: CASSLESGRFEQYF. DNA for the CDR3: TGTGCCAGCAGCTTAGAGAGCGGGAGGTTCGAGCAGTACTTC.

In this sample, this clone turned up once. The genes are TRBV5-6 and TRBJ1-2, with D unresolved. Germline-derived CDR1 and CDR2 are SGHDT and YYEEEE. The CDR3 consists of 13 residues. Trimming removed 5 bases at V and 4 bases at J, with 12 bases between. The CDR3 region is CASRAGMIYGYTF. The CDR3 DNA is TGTGCCAGCAGGGCGGGGATGATCTATGGCTACACCTTC.

Comment on this clone: Compared with germline, one end of the junction differs, possibly owing to a read error. This sequence joins TRBV29-1 and TRBJ2-7; 10 positions agree with TRBD1. The CDR3 sequence is 15 residues long. Germline V gene sequence: CDR1 SQVTM, CDR2 ANQGSEA. CDR3 bases: TGCAGCGTAGAAGAGACAGGGGGCTCCTTCTACGAGCAGTACTTC. Its protein is CSVEETGGSFYEQYF.

The gene calls are TRBV18 and TRBJ1-1, with D perhaps TRBD1 (6 bases). From germline, CDR1 is KGHSH and CDR2 LQKENI. Between the trimmed V and J ends, which lost 6 bases and 0 bases, there was a span of 14 bases. This CDR3 comprises 15 residues. The CDR3 loop is CASSGKGDVNTEAFF. The CDR3 bases are TGTGCCAGCTCGGGTAAGGGGGACGTGAACACTGAAGCTTTCTTT.

CDR3: CASSPRAQPGADTQYF. The CDR3 DNA reads as TGCGCCAGCAGCCCGAGGGCCCAACCCGGCGCAGATACGCAGTATTTT. The chain carries TRBV5-1 and TRBJ2-3, with D perhaps TRBD2 (5 bases). CDR1 and CDR2 from the germline V gene are SGHRS and YFSETQ. Trimming took 4 bases from V and 4 from J, leaving 19 bases between them. This CDR3 spans 16 amino acids.

The J gene is TRBJ2-7, the V gene TRBV10-2, with 10 bases fitting TRBD1. Trimming cost V 5 bases and J 0 bases; bases outside gene matches: 13. This CDR3 comprises 18 residues. CDR1 is WSHSY and CDR2 is SAAADI in the germline V gene. The chain's CDR3 is CASSFQNDRGRPSYEQYF. The CDR3 DNA follows: TGCGCCAGCAGTTTCCAAAACGACAGGGGGCGGCCCTCCTACGAGCAGTACTTC.

V gene TRBV7-2 combines with J gene TRBJ2-1; TRBD1 is a possible D gene (5 bases). The CDR3 is made up of 15 amino acids. Germline CDR1 reads SGHTA; CDR2 reads FQGNSA. Trimming shortened V by 5 bases and J by 6 bases, and 17 bases separated the two germline ends. The CDR3 bases are TGTGCCAGCAGCCCGGTCCGGACCCAGGGCAATGAGCAGTTCTTC. This gives the protein CASSPVRTQGNEQFF.

The V call is TRBV6-5, the J call TRBJ2-2, with 7 bases matching TRBD1. From germline, CDR1 is MNHEY and CDR2 SVGAGI. V gave up 6 bases and J gave up 6 bases; unmatched junction bases: 10. This CDR3 is built from 15 residues. Here the CDR3 reads CASSVTGPSSGELFF. The DNA for the CDR3 is TGTGCCAGCAGCGTGACAGGGCCTAGTTCCGGGGAGCTGTTTTTT.

The chain employs TRBV7-3 and TRBJ2-1, with D possibly being TRBD2 (6 bases). V gave up 5 bases and J gave up 6 bases, with 14 bases separating them. The CDR3 length is 14 residues. Germline CDR1 SGHTA, CDR2 FQGTGA. The CDR3 coding sequence is TGTGCCAGCAGCGATCTGATGGGAGGCAATGAGCAGTTCTTC. Protein sequence: CASSDLMGGNEQFF.